The source of this T cell receptor beta chain is a study of T cells in Graves' hyperthyroidism and ophthalmopathy. Study findings and constraints: Ophthalmopathy could be told apart from stable hyperthyroidism with a 13 V-J model. Most expanded thyroid clonotypes above 0.001 recurred in blood.

The germline gives CDR1 DFQATT, CDR2 SNEGSKA (reference sequence). The CDR3 runs to 11 residues. Trimming removed 6 bases from V and 7 bases from J, with 11 bases in between. This clonotype was recorded many times. Its specificity is unknown. RNA transcripts were the template for amplifying TCR beta CDR3 regions. HTBI primers were the set used in a first-round RT-PCR of the TCR CDR3. TCRdb redid the calling of the multiplex PCR reads with MiXCR, one entry per CDR3 protein. The data show hundreds of thousands of distinct CDR3 sequences, over 15% seen once. Among the patients, aged 18 to 65, hyperthyroidism was newly diagnosed and had lasted under 2 months. Diagnoses used clinical symptoms, serum thyroxine and TRAb, thyroid ultrasound and orbital computed tomography.

The chain is built from TRBV20-1 and TRBJ2-3; the D is unclear. The sequence derives from a woman aged 18-30 years with Graves' hyperthyroidism. The specimen was blood. CDR3 sequence: CSATFGNTQYF. The CDR3 bases are TGCAGTGCGACCTTTGGGAATACGCAGTATTTT.